This entry describes one T cell receptor (beta chain). These data belong to a study of shared clonotypes between healthy human individuals. Sequencing was performed with immunoSEQ multiplex PCR; in TCRdb, only in-frame clones are kept and a portion is missing. In the table there are over 1.4 million clones, roughly 96% of which are singletons. The CDR3 has 14 residues. Losses at the gene ends were 8 bases for V and 6 bases for J; bases not matched to a gene: 11. Germline V gives CDR1 SNHLY, CDR2 FYNNEI. The chain is built from TRBV2 and TRBJ2-7, with TRBD2 matching over 9 bases. Sequencing used naive CD4+ T cells sorted from blood. This sample's subset: CD45RA+ positively selected. This sequence was found in a man younger than 40 in good health. As DNA, the CDR3 is TGTGCCAGCCGAGAGTGGCTAGCGGGAACCGAGCAGTACTTC. Encoded protein: CASREWLAGTEQYF.